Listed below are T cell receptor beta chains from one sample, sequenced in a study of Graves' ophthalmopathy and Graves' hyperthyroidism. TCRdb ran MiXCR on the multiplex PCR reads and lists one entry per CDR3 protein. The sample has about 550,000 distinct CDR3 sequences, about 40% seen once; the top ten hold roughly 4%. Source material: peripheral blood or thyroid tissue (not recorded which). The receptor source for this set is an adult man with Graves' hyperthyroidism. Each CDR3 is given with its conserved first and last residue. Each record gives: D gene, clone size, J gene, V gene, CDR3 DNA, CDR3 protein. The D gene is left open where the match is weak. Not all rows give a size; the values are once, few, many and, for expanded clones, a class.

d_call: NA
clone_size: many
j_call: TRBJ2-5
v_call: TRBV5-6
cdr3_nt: TGTGCCAGCAGCTTGGATCAGGGGGAGACCCAGTACTTC
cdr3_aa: CASSLDQGETQYF

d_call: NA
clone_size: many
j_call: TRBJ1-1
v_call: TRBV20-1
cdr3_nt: TGCAGTGCTGGCCGGGACACGAACACTGAAGCTTTCTTT
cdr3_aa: CSAGRDTNTEAFF

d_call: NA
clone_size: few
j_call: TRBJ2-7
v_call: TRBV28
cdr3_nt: TGTGCCAGCAGTGACCCCCGGTCGGAGGAGGGGTCCTACGAGCAGTACTTC
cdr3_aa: CASSDPRSEEGSYEQYF

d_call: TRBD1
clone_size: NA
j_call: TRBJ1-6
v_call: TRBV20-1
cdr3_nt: TGCAGAGGACAGGGCGAATCACCCCTCCACTTT
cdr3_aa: CRGQGESPLHF

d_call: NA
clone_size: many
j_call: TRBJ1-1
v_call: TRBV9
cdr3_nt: TGTGCCAGCAGCGTAGCTGGGGTCACACTGAACACTGAAGCTTTCTTT
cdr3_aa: CASSVAGVTLNTEAFF

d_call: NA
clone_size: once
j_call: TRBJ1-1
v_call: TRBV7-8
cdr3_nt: TGTGCCAGCAGCGAGGACGAAAGCAGAAACACTGAAGCTTTCTTT
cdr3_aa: CASSEDESRNTEAFF

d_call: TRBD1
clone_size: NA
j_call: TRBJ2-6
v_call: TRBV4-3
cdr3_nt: TGCGCCAGCAGCCGGGAATGGGACAGCTTAACCTCTGGGGCCAACGTCCTGACTTTC
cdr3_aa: CASSREWDSLTSGANVLTF

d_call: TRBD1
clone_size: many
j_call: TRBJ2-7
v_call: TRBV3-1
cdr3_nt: TGTGCCAGCAGCCAGAAGACAGGGGGACAGGGGGAGCAGTACTTC
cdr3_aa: CASSQKTGGQGEQYF

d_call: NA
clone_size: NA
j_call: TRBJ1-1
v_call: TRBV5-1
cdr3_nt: TGCGCCAGCAGCTTTTTTGGAACCTCGAACACTGAAGCTTTCTTT
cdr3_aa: CASSFFGTSNTEAFF

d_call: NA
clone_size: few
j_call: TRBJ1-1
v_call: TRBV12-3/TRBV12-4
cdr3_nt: TGTGCCAGCAGTAAGAGGAAAACCATGAACACTGAAGCTTTCTTT
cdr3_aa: CASSKRKTMNTEAFF

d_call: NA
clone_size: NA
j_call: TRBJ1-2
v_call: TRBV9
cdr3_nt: TGCGCCAGCAGCTTGGGGGTTAGCTCCTATGGCTACACCTTC
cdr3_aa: CASSLGVSSYGYTF

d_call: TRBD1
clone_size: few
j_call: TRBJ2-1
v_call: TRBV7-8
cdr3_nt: TGTGCCAGCAGCTTTTGGACAGGGGACAATGAGCAGTTCTTC
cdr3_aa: CASSFWTGDNEQFF

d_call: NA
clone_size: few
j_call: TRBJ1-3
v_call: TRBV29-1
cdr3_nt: TGCAGCGTTGACAGGTGGGAAGAGACCATATATTTT
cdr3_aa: CSVDRWEETIYF

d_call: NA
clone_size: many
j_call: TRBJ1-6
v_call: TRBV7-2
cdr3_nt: TGTGCCAGCAGCTTAGGGTCACCGAGCTCCTATAATTCACCCCTCCACTTT
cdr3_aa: CASSLGSPSSYNSPLHF

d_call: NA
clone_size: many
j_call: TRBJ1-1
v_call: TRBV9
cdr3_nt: TGTGCCAGCAGCGTAGAATCTTTAATGAACACTGAAGCTTTCTTT
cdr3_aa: CASSVESLMNTEAFF

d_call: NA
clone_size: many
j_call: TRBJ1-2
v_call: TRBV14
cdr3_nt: TGTGCCAGCAGCCAAGATTACAGCTATGGCTACACCTTC
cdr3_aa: CASSQDYSYGYTF